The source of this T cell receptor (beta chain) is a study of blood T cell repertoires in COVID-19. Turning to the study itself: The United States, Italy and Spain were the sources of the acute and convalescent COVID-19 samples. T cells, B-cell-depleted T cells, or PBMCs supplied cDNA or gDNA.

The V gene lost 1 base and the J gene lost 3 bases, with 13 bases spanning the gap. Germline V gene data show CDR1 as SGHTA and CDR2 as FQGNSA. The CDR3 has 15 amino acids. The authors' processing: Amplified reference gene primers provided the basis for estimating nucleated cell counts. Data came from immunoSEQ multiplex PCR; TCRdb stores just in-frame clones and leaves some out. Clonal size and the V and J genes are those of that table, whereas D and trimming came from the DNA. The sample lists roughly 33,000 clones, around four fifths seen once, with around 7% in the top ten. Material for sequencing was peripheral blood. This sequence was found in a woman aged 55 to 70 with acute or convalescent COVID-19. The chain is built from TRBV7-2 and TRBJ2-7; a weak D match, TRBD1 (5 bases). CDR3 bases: TGTGCCAGCAGCTTAGATGCGACAGACTTCTACGAGCAGTACTTC. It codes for CASSLDATDFYEQYF.